A selection of T cell receptor beta chains follows, all from one sample in a study of blood T cell repertoires in COVID-19. Generated by immunoSEQ multiplex PCR, the TCRdb table keeps only in-frame clones and is missing some. The sample carries hundreds of thousands of clones, around nine tenths recorded once. Sequenced: peripheral blood. The source of these receptors is a woman in her 70s with COVID-19, enrolled during active disease. The conserved cysteine and the conserved F or W are not part of the CDR3 here.

TRBJ1-1,TRBV21-1,ASSKAVNTEAF
TRBJ1-2,TRBV11-2,ASGTGQGYT
TRBJ2-2,TRBV7-2,ASSRDTGELF
TRBJ1-2,TRBV19,ASIGEGPYNYGYT
TRBJ1-3,TRBV7-2,ASSLLYVSGNTIY
TRBJ1-2,TRBV5-6,ASSITDYGYT
TRBJ1-1,TRBV19,ASRAWRQLNTEAF
TRBJ1-1,TRBV2,ASSLPRDSTEAF
TRBJ2-3,TRBV5-1,ASSLGAGTGDTQY
TRBJ1-4,TRBV18,ASSGRVATNEKLF
TRBJ2-7,TRBV30,AWKGQGRYEQY
TRBJ2-2,TRBV6-1,ASSEGLAGFANTGELF
TRBJ2-2,TRBV9,ARSGTSGGVNTGELF
TRBJ2-7,TRBV9,ASSPRGQGSSYEQY
TRBJ1-5,TRBV3-1/TRBV3-2,ASSQGDSYQPQH
TRBJ2-1,TRBV12-3/TRBV12-4,ASSLDSHNEQF
TRBJ2-7,TRBV21-1,ASSKAGGGAKGYEQY